Following are 26 T cell receptor beta chains from one sample sequenced in a study of blood T cell repertoires in COVID-19 (dated by TCRdb to 2020 to 2022). The protocol used for the library was the immunoSEQ multiplex PCR assay. TCRdb carries this immuneACCESS record with in-frame sequences only. Its versions omit some clonotypes, under half of them owing to an unresolved V gene in the studies checked, with the rest unexplained. The sample has 450,000 to 500,000 clones on record, approximately 85% of them singletons. Of the sample, more than 3% falls within the top ten clones. The sample was peripheral blood. These receptors all stem from a human donor in a cohort sampled during active COVID-19.

CDR3 bases: TGTGCCATCAGTGCCGGGGAGCGGAGCTCTGGAAACACCATATATTTT. Protein: CAISAGERSSGNTIYF. The V and J genes are TRBV10-3 and TRBJ1-3, with no clear D. V was clipped by 4 bases and J by 0 bases, with 13 bases between them. Germline CDR1 reads ENHRY; CDR2 reads SYGVKD. The CDR3 length is 16 residues.

The chain employs TRBV7-9 and TRBJ1-4; 10 bases match TRBD1. J lost 7 bases, V lost 5 bases, and 16 bases had no gene match. The germline V gene has CDR1 SEHNR and CDR2 FQNEAQ (reference sequence). The CDR3 runs to 18 residues. CDR3 sequence: CASSTWPGQGLSSEKLFF. The CDR3 DNA is TGTGCCAGCAGCACCTGGCCGGGACAGGGGCTCAGTAGTGAAAAACTGTTTTTT.

The V gene is TRBV12-5, the J gene TRBJ2-1; 11 bases are a match to TRBD2. CDR3 length: 13 amino acids. The junction had 3 bases not matched to a gene; V was cut back by 5 bases and J by 9 bases. The germline gives CDR1 LGHNT, CDR2 FRNRAP. CDR3 loop: CASGIAGGTEQFF. In nucleotides, the CDR3 is TGTGCTAGTGGTATAGCGGGAGGGACTGAGCAGTTCTTC.

The CDR3 DNA sequence: TGTGCCAGCAGCCAAGATGGAGCGGGAGGGCGGGAGCTGTTTTTT. Translating gives CASSQDGAGGRELFF. The V call is TRBV3-1 (or the pseudogene TRBV3-2), the J call TRBJ2-2, with 10 bases matching TRBD2. The V segment lost 0 bases and the J segment 9 bases; nucleotides outside the gene matches: 4. Germline V gene sequence: CDR1 LGHDT, CDR2 YNNKEL (reference sequence). The CDR3 has 15 residues.

The chain employs TRBV5-1 and TRBJ2-1, with 9 bases fitting TRBD2. V was clipped by 5 bases and J by 2 bases; unmatched bases: 14. This CDR3 is built from 18 residues. Per the germline V gene, CDR1 is SGHRS and CDR2 is YFSETQ. The CDR3 region has the DNA TGCGCCAGCAGTTCACTCGGGGGTAGCGGGAGTGCCTACAATGAGCAGTTCTTC. It is translated as CASSSLGGSGSAYNEQFF.

V is TRBV28 and J is TRBJ2-3; TRBD1 agrees at 9 bases. In germline, CDR1 is MDHEN, CDR2 SYDVKM. CDR3 length equals 15 residues. With 6 bases clipped from V and 6 bases from J, the junction kept 10 bases outside the gene matches. The CDR3 coding sequence is TGTGCCAGCAGCGCACCGGGACAGGGCAGGGATACGCAGTATTTT. Translated, it gives CASSAPGQGRDTQYF.

The chain couples TRBV27 to TRBJ2-7; 8 positions agree with TRBD1. With 3 bases clipped from V and 2 bases from J, the junction kept 3 bases outside the gene matches. This CDR3 contains 14 residues. The germline V gene encodes CDR1 MNHEY and CDR2 SMNVEV (reference sequence). This CDR3 is CASSLGRGPYEQYF. For the CDR3, the DNA is TGTGCCAGCAGTTTGGGCAGGGGGCCCTACGAGCAGTACTTC.

This chain links TRBV19 with TRBJ1-5; D not certain. The CDR3 extends over 13 amino acids. Trimming shortened V by 8 bases and J by 5 bases, and 13 bases separated the two germline ends. Germline loops: CDR1 LNHDA, CDR2 SQIVND (reference sequence). This chain's CDR3 is CASAAGRHQPQHF. DNA of the CDR3: TGTGCCAGTGCCGCTGGCCGCCATCAGCCCCAGCATTTT.

The rearrangement joins TRBV5-1 to TRBJ2-3; D remains ambiguous. The V end was cut by 0 bases, the J end by 1 base, with 12 bases between. The germline V gene encodes CDR1 SGHRS and CDR2 YFSETQ. This CDR3 is 16 amino acids long. CDR3 region: CASSLDSSTGTDTQYF. CDR3 bases: TGCGCCAGCAGCTTGGACTCGTCGACTGGCACAGATACGCAGTATTTT. The whole variable domain, remainder taken from reference TRBV5-1 and TRBJ2-3, is KAGVTQTPRYLIKTRGQQVTLSCSPISGHRSVSWYQQTPGQGLQFLFEYFSETQRNKGNFPGRFSGRQFSNSRSEMNVSTLELGDSALYLCASSLDSSTGTDTQYFGPGTRLTVL.

This clone was recorded only once. The rearrangement links TRBV11-2 to TRBJ2-1, with TRBD2 matching over 11 bases. The J segment lost 7 bases and the V segment lost 5 bases, leaving 13 bases of the junction unmatched. In germline, CDR1 is SGHAT, CDR2 FQNNGV. The CDR3 has 17 amino acids. Written as DNA, the CDR3 is TGTGCCAGCAGCCGACGACTAGCGGGACCCCCGGAGAATGAGCAGTTCTTC. Its protein is CASSRRLAGPPENEQFF.

The chain is built from TRBV5-5 and TRBJ1-2; 7 bases match TRBD1. This CDR3 region has 14 residues. V lost 4 bases and J lost 4; bases outside the gene matches: 7. Germline CDR1 is SGHKS and CDR2 is YYEKEE (reference sequence). The CDR3: CASSPEQGFYGYTF. The DNA of the CDR3 is TGTGCCAGCAGCCCGGAACAGGGGTTCTATGGCTACACCTTC.

A single count supports this clone. The chain links TRBV19 to TRBJ2-7; TRBD1 matches at 8 bases. The CDR3 has 15 residues. The germline gives CDR1 LNHDA, CDR2 SQIVND (reference sequence). V shed 3 bases, J shed 3 bases, and the junction held 7 bases outside the gene matches. CDR3 nucleotides: TGTGCCAGTAGTATCATGGGACAGGTTTACTACGAGCAGTACTTC. Protein sequence: CASSIMGQVYYEQYF.

This clone was found once. The rearrangement uses TRBV19 and TRBJ2-5; TRBD2 aligns across 7 bases. V lost 4 bases and J lost 2; bases outside the gene matches: 4. There are 14 residues in the CDR3. CDR1 and CDR2 (germline): LNHDA, SQIVND (reference sequence). CDR3 in amino acids: CASSTRDYQETQYF. The CDR3 nucleotides read TGTGCCAGTAGTACCCGGGACTATCAAGAGACCCAGTACTTC.

The chain uses TRBV10-3 and TRBJ1-2, with D possibly TRBD1 on 6 matching bases. The CDR3 extends over 13 amino acids. The germline CDR1 and CDR2 sequences are ENHRY and SYGVKD. With 7 bases removed from V and 5 bases from J, the gap between germline ends came to 14 bases. CDR3 nucleotides: TGTGCCATCAACCCCGGGACAAGGTATGGCTACACCTTC. Translation: CAINPGTRYGYTF.

V and J are TRBV4-1 and TRBJ1-3; the match to TRBD1 covers 7 bases. Looked up from germline, CDR1 is MGHRA and CDR2 is YSYEKL. The CDR3 contains 16 residues. Germline trimming cut 0 bases from V and 2 bases from J; bases unmatched to any gene: 4. The CDR3 region is CASSQDEGATGNTIYF. As DNA, the CDR3 is TGCGCCAGCAGCCAAGATGAGGGGGCAACTGGAAACACCATATATTTT.

The CDR3 region has the DNA TGTGCCGGCGCGCGCGGGAGGGCCGAAACAGATACGCAGTATTTT. Its protein product is CAGARGRAETDTQYF. The chain combines TRBV11-2 with TRBJ2-3, with TRBD2 matching over 9 bases. The junction had 12 bases not matched to a gene; V was cut back by 11 bases and J by 3 bases. CDR3 length equals 15 residues. CDR1 is SGHAT, CDR2 FQNNGV, per germline.

The rearrangement links TRBV7-2 to TRBJ2-7, with D unresolved. Germline V lookup: CDR1 SGHTA, CDR2 FQGNSA. V lost 0 bases, J lost 6 bases, and 12 bases lay in between. The CDR3 runs 14 residues. CDR3 region: CASSLARDSGEQYF. The CDR3 nucleotides are TGTGCCAGCAGCTTAGCGCGCGACTCCGGCGAGCAGTACTTC.

The chain couples TRBV5-1 to TRBJ2-5, with D perhaps TRBD1 (5 bases). This CDR3 has 16 residues. V lost 4 bases to trimming and J lost 5 bases, with 21 bases between them. Looked up from germline, CDR1 is SGHRS and CDR2 is YFSETQ. This CDR3 is CASSRGLGYRWETQYF. The CDR3 nucleotides read TGCGCCAGCAGCCGTGGGCTGGGGTACAGGTGGGAGACCCAGTACTTC.

The chain employs TRBV6-5 and TRBJ1-1; unclear D gene. There are 12 residues in the CDR3. V was cut by 4 bases and J by 7 bases, with 10 bases left in between. CDR1 and CDR2 (germline): MNHEY, SVGAGI. The CDR3 region has the DNA TGTGCCAGCAGTTCCACTCATGATGAAGCTTTCTTT. It encodes CASSSTHDEAFF.

There are a few counts of this clone. The same CDR3 also results from other DNA sequences found in this sample. The chain joins TRBV10-3 to TRBJ2-7; 7 bases match TRBD1. In germline, CDR1 is ENHRY, CDR2 SYGVKD. J was trimmed by 2 bases and V by 5 bases; bases with no gene match: 3. The CDR3 has 13 residues. The CDR3 reads CAISPGQPYEQYF. The CDR3 DNA follows: TGTGCCATCAGTCCGGGACAGCCCTACGAGCAGTACTTC.

This rearrangement joins TRBV19 to TRBJ2-2; tentatively, D is TRBD2 (5 bases). Germline CDR1 reads LNHDA; CDR2 reads SQIVND (reference sequence). The CDR3 consists of 13 residues. V was clipped by 7 bases and J by 3 bases, with 9 bases between them. The CDR3 region is CASKEAYTGELFF. CDR3 coding DNA: TGTGCCAGTAAGGAGGCTTACACCGGGGAGCTGTTTTTT.

DNA of the CDR3: TGTGCCAGCAGCCTGCTGACAGGGGGCAGGACCGGGGAGCTGTTTTTT. Translated, it gives CASSLLTGGRTGELFF. The chain joins TRBV3-1 (or the pseudogene TRBV3-2) to TRBJ2-2; TRBD1 matches 10 bases. With V trimmed by 4 bases and J by 5 bases, 7 bases remained unmatched. CDR3 length equals 16 residues. Germline assignment: CDR1 LGHDT and CDR2 YNNKEL (reference sequence).

The chain carries TRBV4-1 and TRBJ2-3; D may be TRBD1 (6 bases). V gave up 3 bases and J gave up 0 bases, with 16 bases separating them. The germline CDR1 and CDR2 sequences are MGHRA and YSYEKL. The CDR3 extends over 17 amino acids. CDR3 loop: CASSQGPAGASTDTQYF. For the CDR3, the DNA is TGCGCCAGCAGCCAGGGACCCGCAGGGGCTAGCACAGATACGCAGTATTTT.

In nucleotides, the CDR3 is TGTGCCAGAAGCTTCGGTTCCCCCACCGGGACAGGGTCGAAGGGCTACACCTTC. This encodes CARSFGSPTGTGSKGYTF. The chain combines TRBV5-3 with TRBJ1-2; 9 bases align to TRBD1. TRBV5-3 is noted as an ORF with a role that remains uncertain. CDR3 size: 18 residues. Trimming at V came to 2 bases and at J to 8 bases, leaving 19 bases not matched to a gene.

V and J are TRBV7-9 and TRBJ2-7; TRBD1 aligns across 11 bases. The V and J ends lost 5 bases and 12 bases, in that order; junction bases with no gene match: 18. The germline V gene has CDR1 SEHNR and CDR2 FQNEAQ (reference sequence). The CDR3 is 16 residues long. The chain's CDR3 is CASSRVGGQGGGPPYF. The CDR3, as DNA: TGTGCCAGCAGCCGTGTCGGGGGACAGGGGGGTGGACCTCCGTACTTC. The complete variable domain, with remaining parts taken from reference TRBV7-9 and TRBJ2-7, reads DTGVSQNPRHKITKRGQNVTFRCDPISEHNRLYWYRQTLGQGPEFLTYFQNEAQLEKSRLLSDRFSAERPKGSFSTLEIQRTEQGDSAMYLCASSRVGGQGGGPPYFGPGTRLTVT.

The chain joins TRBV29-1 to TRBJ2-3; D is unresolved. V lost 5 bases and J lost 3, with 6 bases in between. CDR1 is SQVTM and CDR2 is ANQGSEA in the germline V gene. This CDR3 has 11 amino acids. The CDR3 sequence is CSVLPTDTQYF. CDR3 nucleotides: TGCAGCGTTCTCCCTACAGATACGCAGTATTTT.